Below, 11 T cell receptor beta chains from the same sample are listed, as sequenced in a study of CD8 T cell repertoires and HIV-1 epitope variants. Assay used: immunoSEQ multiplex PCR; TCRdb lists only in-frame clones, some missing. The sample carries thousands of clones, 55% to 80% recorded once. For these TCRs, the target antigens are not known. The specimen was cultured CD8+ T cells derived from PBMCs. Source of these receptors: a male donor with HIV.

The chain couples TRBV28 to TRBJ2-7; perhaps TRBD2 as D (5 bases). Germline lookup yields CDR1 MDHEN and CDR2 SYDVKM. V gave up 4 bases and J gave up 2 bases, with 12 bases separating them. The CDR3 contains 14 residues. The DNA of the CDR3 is TGTGCCAGCAGTTCCCAACTGACTACCTACGAGCAGTACTTC. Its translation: CASSSQLTTYEQYF.

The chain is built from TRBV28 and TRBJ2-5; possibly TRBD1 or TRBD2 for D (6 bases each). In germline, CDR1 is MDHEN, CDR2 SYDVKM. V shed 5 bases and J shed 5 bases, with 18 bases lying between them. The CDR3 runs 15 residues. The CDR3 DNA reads TGTGCCAGCAGTACACAACTGGGGGGCCCGGAGACCCAGTACTTC. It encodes CASSTQLGGPETQYF.

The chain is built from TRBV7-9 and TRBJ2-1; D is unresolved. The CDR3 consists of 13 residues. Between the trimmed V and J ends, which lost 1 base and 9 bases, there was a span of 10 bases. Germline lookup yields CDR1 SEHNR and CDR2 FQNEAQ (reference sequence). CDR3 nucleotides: TGTGCCAGCAGCTTAGACGGTGCCAGTGAGCAGTTCTTC. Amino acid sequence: CASSLDGASEQFF.

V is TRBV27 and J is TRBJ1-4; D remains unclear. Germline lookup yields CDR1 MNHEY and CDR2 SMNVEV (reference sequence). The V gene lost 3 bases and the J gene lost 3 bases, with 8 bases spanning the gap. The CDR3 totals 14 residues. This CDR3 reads CASSFDGSNEKLFF. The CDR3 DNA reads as TGTGCCAGCAGTTTTGACGGATCTAATGAAAAACTGTTTTTT.

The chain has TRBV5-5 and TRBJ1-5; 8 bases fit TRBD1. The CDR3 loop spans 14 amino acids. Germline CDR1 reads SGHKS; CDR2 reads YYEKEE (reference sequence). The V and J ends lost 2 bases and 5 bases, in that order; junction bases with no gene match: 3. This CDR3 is CASSFQGADQPQHF. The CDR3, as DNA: TGTGCCAGCAGCTTCCAGGGGGCTGATCAGCCCCAGCATTTT.

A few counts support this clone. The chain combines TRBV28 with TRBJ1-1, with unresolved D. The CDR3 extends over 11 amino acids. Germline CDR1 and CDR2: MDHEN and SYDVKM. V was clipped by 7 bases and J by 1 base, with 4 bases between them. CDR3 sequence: CASTSNTEAFF. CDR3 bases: TGTGCCAGCACTTCGAACACTGAAGCTTTCTTT.

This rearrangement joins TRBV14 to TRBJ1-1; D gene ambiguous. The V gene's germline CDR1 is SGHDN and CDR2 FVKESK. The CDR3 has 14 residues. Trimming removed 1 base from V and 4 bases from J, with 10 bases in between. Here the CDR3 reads CASSQVEAGTEAFF. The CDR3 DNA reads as TGTGCCAGCAGCCAAGTTGAAGCGGGCACTGAAGCTTTCTTT.

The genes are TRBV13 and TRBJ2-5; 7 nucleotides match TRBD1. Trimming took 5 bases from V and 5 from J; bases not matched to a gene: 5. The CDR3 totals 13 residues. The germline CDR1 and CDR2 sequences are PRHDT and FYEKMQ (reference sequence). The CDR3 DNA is TGTGCCAGCAGCAAGACAGGGCTGGAGACCCAGTACTTC. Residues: CASSKTGLETQYF.

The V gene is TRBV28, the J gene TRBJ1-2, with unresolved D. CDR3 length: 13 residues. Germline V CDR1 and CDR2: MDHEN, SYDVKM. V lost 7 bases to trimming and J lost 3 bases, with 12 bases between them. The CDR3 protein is CASNPGLDYGYTF. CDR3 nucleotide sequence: TGTGCCAGCAATCCGGGATTGGACTATGGCTACACCTTC.

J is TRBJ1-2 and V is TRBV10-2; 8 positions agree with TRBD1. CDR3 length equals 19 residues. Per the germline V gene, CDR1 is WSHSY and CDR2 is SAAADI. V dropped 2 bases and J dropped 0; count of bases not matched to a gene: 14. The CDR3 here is CASSENLGQGFSTNYGYTF. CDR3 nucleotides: TGCGCCAGCAGTGAGAACCTAGGACAGGGATTTTCAACTAACTATGGCTACACCTTC.

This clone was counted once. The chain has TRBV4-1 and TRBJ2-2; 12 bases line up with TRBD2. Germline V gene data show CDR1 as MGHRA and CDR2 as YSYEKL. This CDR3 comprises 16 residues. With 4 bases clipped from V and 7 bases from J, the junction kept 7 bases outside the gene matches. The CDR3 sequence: CASSLTSGSVVGELFF. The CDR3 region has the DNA TGCGCCAGCAGCCTGACTAGCGGGAGCGTGGTCGGGGAGCTGTTTTTT.